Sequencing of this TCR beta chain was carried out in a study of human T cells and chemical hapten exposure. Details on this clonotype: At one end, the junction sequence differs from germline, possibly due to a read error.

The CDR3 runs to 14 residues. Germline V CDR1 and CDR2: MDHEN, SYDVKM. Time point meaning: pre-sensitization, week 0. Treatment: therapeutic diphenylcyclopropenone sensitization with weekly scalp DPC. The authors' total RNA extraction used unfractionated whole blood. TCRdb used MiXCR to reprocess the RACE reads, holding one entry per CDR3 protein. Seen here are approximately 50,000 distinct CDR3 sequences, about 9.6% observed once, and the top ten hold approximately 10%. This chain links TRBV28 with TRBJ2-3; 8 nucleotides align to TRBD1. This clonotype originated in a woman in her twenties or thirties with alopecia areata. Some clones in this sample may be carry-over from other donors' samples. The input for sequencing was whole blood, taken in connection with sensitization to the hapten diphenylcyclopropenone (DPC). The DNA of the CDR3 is TGTGCCAGCAACCCGGGACAGGTCACATATACGCAGTATTTT. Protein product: CASNPGQVTYTQYF.